Below are 15 T cell receptor beta chains sequenced from a single sample in a study of T cell repertoires in cytomegalovirus infection. MiXCR was run by TCRdb on the reads, yielding one entry per CDR3 protein. The sample holds about 680,000 distinct CDR3 sequences, roughly 24% seen once. Sequencing input: CD8+ T cells from PBMCs. The receptors here all came from a human donor in good health (CMV status not recorded). Some clones in this sample may be carry-over from other donors' samples.

The count of this clonotype is one. V and J are TRBV10-2 and TRBJ1-1; D uncertain. The CDR3 runs to 13 residues. Trimming cost V 3 bases and J 6 bases, with 11 bases left between them. CDR1 is WSHSY, CDR2 SAAADI, per germline. The CDR3 DNA is TGCGCCAGCAGTGACAGGCCGAAGGCTGAAGCTTTCTTT. Its protein is CASSDRPKAEAFF.

The rearrangement joins TRBV5-6 to TRBJ2-1; 9 bases are a match to TRBD2. The CDR3 totals 22 residues. Germline trimming cut 1 base from V and 3 bases from J; bases unmatched to any gene: 23. Germline CDR1 and CDR2: SGHDT and YYEEEE. This CDR3 reads CASSLKDFGGTSPPRSYNEQFF. In DNA, the CDR3 is TGTGCCAGCAGCTTGAAGGATTTTGGGGGGACTAGCCCCCCTCGGAGCTACAATGAGCAGTTCTTC.

This clonotype was detected only a few times. The chain is built from TRBV6-2 or TRBV6-3 and TRBJ2-7; no firm D call. The CDR3 sequence is 14 residues long. The V end lost 2 bases, the J end lost 0 bases, and 8 bases lay between the germline ends. Germline loops: CDR1 MNHEY, CDR2 SVGEGT. The DNA of the CDR3 is TGTGCCAGCAGTTACGGAACAGACTCCTACGAGCAGTACGTC. It codes for CASSYGTDSYEQYV.

This clonotype was counted only a few times. The CDR3 DNA reads as TGTGCCAGTCGACAGGGCCGGGGGTACGAGCAGTACGTC. Translation gives CASRQGRGYEQYV. This chain connects TRBV6-2 or TRBV6-3 to TRBJ2-7, with D tentatively TRBD1 (7 bases). The CDR3 runs 13 residues. V was cut by 9 bases and J by 4 bases, with 16 bases left in between. Germline CDR1 reads MNHEY; CDR2 reads SVGEGT.

The V gene is TRBV4-3, the J gene TRBJ1-3; D ambiguous. CDR1 and CDR2 from the germline V gene are LGHNA and YSLEER. The CDR3 is 19 amino acids. V lost 1 base and J lost 0, with 19 bases in between. The CDR3 nucleotides read TGCGCCAGCAGCCAAGGCGCTGCGGGCGATCTACTCTCTGGAAACACCATATATTTT. Its protein product is CASSQGAAGDLLSGNTIYF.

This clonotype appeared a few times. The rearrangement links TRBV29-1 to TRBJ2-3; possible D gene TRBD2, 7 bases. Germline CDR1 is SQVTM and CDR2 is ANQGSEA. The CDR3 consists of 15 residues. V dropped 6 bases and J dropped 0 bases, with 16 bases sitting between them. CDR3 nucleotide sequence: TGCAGCGTGGCCGGGGAGGGGGACAGCACAGATACGCAGTATTTT. Translating gives CSVAGEGDSTDTQYF.

Many counts were recorded for this clonotype. This sequence joins TRBV7-9 and TRBJ2-1; D might be TRBD1 (5 bases). The germline V gene encodes CDR1 SEHNR and CDR2 FQNEAQ (reference sequence). The CDR3 consists of 15 residues. The V and J ends lost 2 bases and 0 bases respectively, with 8 bases between them. DNA of the CDR3: TGTGCCAGCAGCTTACCAGGGAACTCCTACAATGAGCAGTTCTTC. This codes for CASSLPGNSYNEQFF.

The rearrangement joins TRBV20-1 to TRBJ1-2; D is undetermined. The germline V gene has CDR1 DFQATT and CDR2 SNEGSKA (reference sequence). V lost 1 base to trimming and J lost 6 bases, with 15 bases between them. There are 14 residues in the CDR3. CDR3 sequence (DNA): TGCAGTGCTAGAGCCATTGAGAGGGTGGATGGCTACACCTTC. Protein sequence: CSARAIERVDGYTF.

The chain employs TRBV23-1 and TRBJ1-5; no clear D. TRBV23-1 is labeled an ORF, and its function is uncertain. The CDR3 covers 15 residues. V was pared by 7 bases and J by 5 bases, with 18 bases between. The CDR3 reads CASKMIGPCDQPQHF. The CDR3 DNA reads as TGCGCCAGCAAAATGATCGGGCCTTGCGATCAGCCCCAGCATTTT.

This chain joins TRBV28 and TRBJ1-1, with a weak D call TRBD1 (5 bases). V was trimmed by 3 bases and J by 5 bases, leaving 19 bases between them. The CDR3 length is 16 residues. The germline V gene has CDR1 MDHEN and CDR2 SYDVKM. The CDR3 coding sequence is TGTGCCAGCAGTTTTGGGGTTTTTGGGGCGCGGACTGAAGCTTTCTTT. As protein: CASSFGVFGARTEAFF.

This clonotype was counted only a few times. The CDR3 spells CSVGWQGAPGANVLTF. CDR3 sequence (DNA): TGCAGCGTTGGGTGGCAGGGGGCGCCCGGGGCCAACGTCCTGACTTTC. J is TRBJ2-6 and V is TRBV29-1; 8 nucleotides agree with TRBD1. The CDR3 totals 16 residues. In germline, CDR1 is SQVTM, CDR2 ANQGSEA. J lost 4 bases, V lost 4 bases, and 9 bases had no gene match.

The chain employs TRBV27 and TRBJ2-2, with TRBD1 matching over 11 bases. The V and J ends lost 6 bases and 1 base, in that order; junction bases with no gene match: 7. In germline, CDR1 is MNHEY, CDR2 SMNVEV (reference sequence). The CDR3 is 17 amino acids. The CDR3 reads CASSRDRGSLNTGELFF. In nucleotides, the CDR3 is TGTGCCAGCAGCCGGGACAGGGGGTCCCTGAACACCGGGGAGCTGTTTTTT.

The rearrangement uses TRBV10-3 and TRBJ2-3; 8 nucleotides align to TRBD1. Germline lookup yields CDR1 ENHRY and CDR2 SYGVKD. V lost 7 bases, J lost 2 bases, and 5 bases stayed unmatched. This CDR3 is 14 amino acids long. The CDR3 DNA is TGTGCCATCATGGTGGACAGGGACACAGATACGCAGTATTTT. Its protein product is CAIMVDRDTDTQYF.

Worth noting for this clonotype: Since a much larger clone is just one base distant, this may be a read error. The J gene is TRBJ2-5, the V gene TRBV14, with 7 bases that match TRBD1. The germline V gene encodes CDR1 SGHDN and CDR2 FVKESK. This CDR3 is 14 amino acids long. J lost 3 bases, V lost 5 bases, and 6 bases had no gene match. The CDR3 DNA sequence: TGTGCCAGCAGCTATCGGGACAGCAAAGAGACCCAGTACTTC. Protein: CASSYRDSKETQYF.

This clonotype was counted ten times or more. V usage is TRBV7-2 and J usage is TRBJ2-1; tentative D call: TRBD1 (5 bases). V lost 4 bases and J lost 0, with 10 bases in between. The length of the CDR3 is 15 residues. CDR1 is SGHTA and CDR2 is FQGNSA in the germline V gene. CDR3 nucleotides: TGTGCCAGCAGCTCAACAGGTCTCTCCTACAATGAGCAGTTCTTC. Translation gives CASSSTGLSYNEQFF.